This is a list of T cell receptor beta chains from one sample in a study of identical twins. In TCRdb, the 5' RACE reads were re-called with MiXCR into one record per CDR3 protein. The sample has about 570,000 distinct CDR3 sequences, over 8.5% seen once; the top ten hold approximately 3%. These same records also appear under a second study, on yellow fever vaccine responses in identical twins.

The sequenced sample was PBMCs. The receptors shown here come from a woman aged 18-29 years in good health. CDR3s include the opening cysteine and the closing phenylalanine or tryptophan. Each record gives: CDR3 protein, CDR3 DNA, clone size, J gene, D gene, V gene. The D gene is left open where the match is weak. Size is stated for part of the rows, as once, few or many counts, or as a class when the clone is expanded.

CDR3 protein: CASSQRGGRGIGGSYNEQFF
CDR3 DNA: TGTGCCAGCAGCCAACGGGGCGGGAGGGGGATTGGAGGGTCCTACAATGAGCAGTTCTTC
clone size: many
J gene: TRBJ2-1
D gene: TRBD2
V gene: TRBV4-2

CDR3 protein: CASSQDSAGGNEQFF
CDR3 DNA: TGCGCCAGCAGCCAAGATTCTGCAGGGGGCAATGAGCAGTTCTTC
clone size: many
J gene: TRBJ2-1
D gene: TRBD1
V gene: TRBV4-3

CDR3 protein: CSATQGESSYNEQFF
CDR3 DNA: TGCAGTGCTACACAGGGCGAAAGCTCCTACAATGAGCAGTTCTTC
clone size: many
J gene: TRBJ2-1
D gene: NA
V gene: TRBV20-1

CDR3 protein: CASSQTAQDTQYF
CDR3 DNA: TGTGCCAGCAGCCAAACCGCCCAAGATACGCAGTATTTT
clone size: NA
J gene: TRBJ2-3
D gene: NA
V gene: TRBV3-1

CDR3 protein: CSIKTQNTEAFF
CDR3 DNA: TGCAGCATCAAGACCCAGAACACTGAAGCTTTCTTT
clone size: NA
J gene: TRBJ1-1
D gene: NA
V gene: TRBV29-1

CDR3 protein: CASRQHLNTEAFF
CDR3 DNA: TGTGCCAGCAGGCAGCACCTGAACACTGAAGCTTTCTTT
clone size: many
J gene: TRBJ1-1
D gene: NA
V gene: TRBV12-3/TRBV12-4

CDR3 protein: CSVEAGGWTEAFF
CDR3 DNA: TGCAGCGTTGAAGCCGGGGGTTGGACTGAAGCTTTCTTT
clone size: many
J gene: TRBJ1-1
D gene: NA
V gene: TRBV29-1

CDR3 protein: CASSQDVPAGANVLTF
CDR3 DNA: TGCGCCAGCAGCCAAGATGTGCCCGCTGGGGCCAACGTCCTGACTTTC
clone size: NA
J gene: TRBJ2-6
D gene: NA
V gene: TRBV4-3

CDR3 protein: CSARRDKGAHEQYF
CDR3 DNA: TGCAGTGCTAGAAGGGACAAGGGAGCCCACGAGCAGTACTTC
clone size: NA
J gene: TRBJ2-7
D gene: NA
V gene: TRBV20-1

CDR3 protein: CASSPGTGGENEQFF
CDR3 DNA: TGTGCCAGCAGCCCGGGGACAGGGGGGGAGAATGAGCAGTTCTTC
clone size: NA
J gene: TRBJ2-1
D gene: TRBD1
V gene: TRBV25-1

CDR3 protein: CAISGRGETQYF
CDR3 DNA: TGTGCCATCAGCGGCAGGGGAGAGACCCAGTACTTC
clone size: many
J gene: TRBJ2-5
D gene: NA
V gene: TRBV10-3

CDR3 protein: CAITPSSGNTIYF
CDR3 DNA: TGTGCCATTACTCCCAGCTCTGGAAACACCATATATTTT
clone size: NA
J gene: TRBJ1-3
D gene: NA
V gene: TRBV10-3

CDR3 protein: CASSQEGRVWNIQYF
CDR3 DNA: TGCGCCAGCAGCCAAGAAGGGAGGGTCTGGAACATTCAGTACTTC
clone size: few
J gene: TRBJ2-4
D gene: TRBD2
V gene: TRBV4-3

CDR3 protein: CASSQTSGGTGELFF
CDR3 DNA: TGTGCCAGCAGCCAGACTAGCGGGGGCACCGGGGAGCTGTTTTTT
clone size: few
J gene: TRBJ2-2
D gene: TRBD2
V gene: TRBV4-2

CDR3 protein: CAIRGTSGKLGDSGNEQFF
CDR3 DNA: TGTGCCATCAGGGGGACTAGCGGGAAGTTGGGGGATTCGGGCAATGAGCAGTTCTTC
clone size: NA
J gene: TRBJ2-1
D gene: TRBD2
V gene: TRBV10-3

CDR3 protein: CASSPGPELNTGELFF
CDR3 DNA: TGTGCCAGCAGCCCGGGACCGGAACTGAACACCGGGGAGCTGTTTTTT
clone size: NA
J gene: TRBJ2-2
D gene: NA
V gene: TRBV14

CDR3 protein: CSVHGTRADEQYF
CDR3 DNA: TGCAGTGTCCACGGGACTAGGGCCGACGAGCAGTACTTC
clone size: few
J gene: TRBJ2-7
D gene: TRBD2
V gene: TRBV20-1

CDR3 protein: CASSLAGSRGNEQFF
CDR3 DNA: TGTGCCAGCAGCTTGGCGGGTTCCCGGGGCAATGAGCAGTTCTTC
clone size: many
J gene: TRBJ2-1
D gene: NA
V gene: TRBV7-2

CDR3 protein: CASSQTGTSKETQYF
CDR3 DNA: TGTGCCAGCAGCCAAACCGGGACATCGAAAGAGACCCAGTACTTC
clone size: few
J gene: TRBJ2-5
D gene: NA
V gene: TRBV7-9

CDR3 protein: CASSLLPGNTEAFF
CDR3 DNA: TGTGCCAGCAGTTTACTCCCAGGGAACACTGAAGCTTTCTTT
clone size: few
J gene: TRBJ1-1
D gene: NA
V gene: TRBV12-3/TRBV12-4

CDR3 protein: CASSRSLNNEQFF
CDR3 DNA: TGTGCCAGCAGCAGGAGCCTTAACAATGAGCAGTTCTTC
clone size: many
J gene: TRBJ2-1
D gene: NA
V gene: TRBV7-2

CDR3 protein: CASSFGGGSNTQYF
CDR3 DNA: TGCGCCAGCAGCTTCGGAGGGGGGTCGAATACGCAGTATTTT
clone size: many
J gene: TRBJ2-3
D gene: NA
V gene: TRBV5-1

CDR3 protein: CASSLEGLGEQYF
CDR3 DNA: TGTGCCAGCAGTTTAGAGGGGTTGGGCGAGCAGTACTTC
clone size: many
J gene: TRBJ2-7
D gene: NA
V gene: TRBV12-3/TRBV12-4

CDR3 protein: CASSLTRSGANVLTF
CDR3 DNA: TGTGCCAGCAGCTTGACGCGCTCTGGGGCCAACGTCCTGACTTTC
clone size: many
J gene: TRBJ2-6
D gene: NA
V gene: TRBV5-6

CDR3 protein: CATRQGNTNEQFF
CDR3 DNA: TGTGCCACTAGACAGGGAAACACCAATGAGCAGTTCTTC
clone size: NA
J gene: TRBJ2-1
D gene: TRBD1
V gene: TRBV25-1

CDR3 protein: CSVVRQGAGRTGELFF
CDR3 DNA: TGCAGCGTTGTTCGGCAGGGGGCGGGACGCACCGGGGAGCTGTTTTTT
clone size: few
J gene: TRBJ2-2
D gene: TRBD1
V gene: TRBV29-1

CDR3 protein: CASSQATGPQETQYF
CDR3 DNA: TGTGCCAGCAGCCAGGCTACAGGGCCTCAAGAGACCCAGTACTTC
clone size: few
J gene: TRBJ2-5
D gene: NA
V gene: TRBV3-1

CDR3 protein: CASSSGTTNTGELFF
CDR3 DNA: TGCGCCAGCAGTTCCGGGACAACGAACACCGGGGAGCTGTTTTTT
clone size: many
J gene: TRBJ2-2
D gene: NA
V gene: TRBV5-1

CDR3 protein: CASSIRDSEETQYF
CDR3 DNA: TGCGCCAGCAGTATCCGGGACTCCGAGGAGACCCAGTACTTC
clone size: many
J gene: TRBJ2-5
D gene: NA
V gene: TRBV5-1

CDR3 protein: CASSLATGHHYGYTF
CDR3 DNA: TGTGCCAGCAGTTTAGCAACCGGACACCACTATGGCTACACCTTC
clone size: NA
J gene: TRBJ1-2
D gene: NA
V gene: TRBV27

CDR3 protein: CASSERSPPPDTQYF
CDR3 DNA: TGTGCCAGCAGTGAGCGATCCCCCCCCCCAGATACGCAGTATTTT
clone size: NA
J gene: TRBJ2-3
D gene: NA
V gene: TRBV2

CDR3 protein: CASSQQNGLMYTQYF
CDR3 DNA: TGCGCCAGCAGCCAACAAAACGGACTCATGTATACGCAGTATTTT
clone size: NA
J gene: TRBJ2-3
D gene: NA
V gene: TRBV4-3

CDR3 protein: CASSLEALTYEQYF
CDR3 DNA: TGCGCCAGCAGCTTGGAGGCTCTGACCTACGAGCAGTACTTC
clone size: many
J gene: TRBJ2-7
D gene: NA
V gene: TRBV5-1

CDR3 protein: CASSLESGRYEQYF
CDR3 DNA: TGTGCCAGCAGCTTAGAATCAGGAAGGTACGAGCAGTACTTC
clone size: many
J gene: TRBJ2-7
D gene: NA
V gene: TRBV11-2

CDR3 protein: CASSLAAGDAYEQYF
CDR3 DNA: TGTGCCAGCAGCTTAGCAGCGGGTGACGCCTACGAGCAGTACTTC
clone size: few
J gene: TRBJ2-7
D gene: NA
V gene: TRBV7-6

CDR3 protein: CASSLEAGGSETQYF
CDR3 DNA: TGCGCCAGCAGCTTGGAGGCCGGGGGCTCCGAGACCCAGTACTTC
clone size: few
J gene: TRBJ2-5
D gene: NA
V gene: TRBV5-1

CDR3 protein: CASSYEILEQYF
CDR3 DNA: TGTGCCAGCAGTTACGAAATCCTCGAGCAGTACTTC
clone size: many
J gene: TRBJ2-7
D gene: NA
V gene: TRBV6-2/TRBV6-3

CDR3 protein: CASSSISGTSVDEQFF
CDR3 DNA: TGTGCCAGCAGCTCAATCTCAGGGACTAGCGTGGATGAGCAGTTCTTC
clone size: NA
J gene: TRBJ2-1
D gene: TRBD2
V gene: TRBV7-2

CDR3 protein: CASSYSWSGETQYF
CDR3 DNA: TGTGCCAGCAGTTACTCGTGGTCTGGAGAGACCCAGTACTTC
clone size: many
J gene: TRBJ2-5
D gene: NA
V gene: TRBV6-5

CDR3 protein: CASSQPRGGADTQYF
CDR3 DNA: TGTGCCAGCAGCCAGCCGCGGGGGGGGGCAGATACGCAGTATTTT
clone size: few
J gene: TRBJ2-3
D gene: TRBD2
V gene: TRBV3-1

CDR3 protein: CSVLSGGPSGTQYF
CDR3 DNA: TGCAGCGTACTGAGCGGGGGCCCCTCCGGCACGCAGTATTTT
clone size: few
J gene: TRBJ2-3
D gene: TRBD2
V gene: TRBV29-1

CDR3 protein: CASSIVQGSPGGETQYF
CDR3 DNA: TGTGCCAGTAGTATTGTCCAGGGGTCCCCAGGAGGGGAGACCCAGTACTTC
clone size: NA
J gene: TRBJ2-5
D gene: NA
V gene: TRBV19

CDR3 protein: CASSRGLAGGPRDTQYF
CDR3 DNA: TGTGCCAGCAGTAGGGGACTAGCGGGAGGGCCGAGAGATACGCAGTATTTT
clone size: few
J gene: TRBJ2-3
D gene: TRBD2
V gene: TRBV12-3/TRBV12-4

CDR3 protein: CASMNLGTGVQETQYF
CDR3 DNA: TGTGCCAGCATGAATTTGGGTACAGGCGTCCAAGAGACCCAGTACTTC
clone size: many
J gene: TRBJ2-5
D gene: NA
V gene: TRBV6-1

CDR3 protein: CSARVGSGAYEQYF
CDR3 DNA: TGCAGTGCTAGAGTCGGATCAGGAGCCTACGAGCAGTACTTC
clone size: few
J gene: TRBJ2-7
D gene: NA
V gene: TRBV20-1

CDR3 protein: CASSAYFTRSGGTSTDTQYF
CDR3 DNA: TGTGCCAGCAGCGCTTACTTCACCCGTAGCGGGGGGACTAGCACAGATACGCAGTATTTT
clone size: NA
J gene: TRBJ2-3
D gene: TRBD2
V gene: TRBV11-2

CDR3 protein: CASSFQGGAEAFF
CDR3 DNA: TGTGCCAGCAGCTTCCAGGGGGGGGCTGAAGCTTTCTTT
clone size: NA
J gene: TRBJ1-1
D gene: TRBD1
V gene: TRBV7-9

CDR3 protein: CASSLSDYEQYF
CDR3 DNA: TGCGCCAGCAGCCTGTCGGACTACGAGCAGTACTTC
clone size: many
J gene: TRBJ2-7
D gene: NA
V gene: TRBV5-1

CDR3 protein: CASSLREQGETQYF
CDR3 DNA: TGTGCCAGCAGCTTAAGGGAGCAGGGGGAGACCCAGTACTTC
clone size: NA
J gene: TRBJ2-5
D gene: NA
V gene: TRBV7-6

CDR3 protein: CSARGLAGGEQFF
CDR3 DNA: TGCAGTGCTAGGGGACTAGCGGGAGGGGAGCAGTTCTTC
clone size: few
J gene: TRBJ2-1
D gene: TRBD2
V gene: TRBV20-1

CDR3 protein: CASRNTGPYEQYF
CDR3 DNA: TGTGCCAGCAGAAATACAGGTCCCTACGAGCAGTACTTC
clone size: NA
J gene: TRBJ2-7
D gene: NA
V gene: TRBV7-2

CDR3 protein: CSVNGLGQETQYF
CDR3 DNA: TGCAGCGTCAACGGACTAGGCCAAGAGACCCAGTACTTC
clone size: few
J gene: TRBJ2-5
D gene: TRBD2
V gene: TRBV29-1

CDR3 protein: CATSRSGQETQYF
CDR3 DNA: TGTGCCACCAGCAGATCTGGCCAAGAGACCCAGTACTTC
clone size: many
J gene: TRBJ2-5
D gene: NA
V gene: TRBV15

CDR3 protein: CASRRDSYEQYF
CDR3 DNA: TGTGCCAGCAGGCGGGACTCCTACGAGCAGTACTTC
clone size: many
J gene: TRBJ2-7
D gene: NA
V gene: TRBV7-9

CDR3 protein: CASRRATEPYEQYF
CDR3 DNA: TGCGCCAGCAGACGTGCGACAGAGCCTTACGAGCAGTACTTC
clone size: few
J gene: TRBJ2-7
D gene: NA
V gene: TRBV10-2

CDR3 protein: CASSRNLGGTGAFNEQFF
CDR3 DNA: TGCGCCAGCAGCCGGAACCTTGGGGGGACAGGGGCATTCAATGAGCAGTTCTTC
clone size: NA
J gene: TRBJ2-1
D gene: TRBD1
V gene: TRBV5-1

CDR3 protein: CASSSQGLGGYEQYF
CDR3 DNA: TGCGCCAGCAGCTCCCAGGGACTGGGGGGTTACGAGCAGTACTTC
clone size: many
J gene: TRBJ2-7
D gene: NA
V gene: TRBV5-1

CDR3 protein: CASSLMTGQGIGETQYF
CDR3 DNA: TGTGCCAGCAGTCTAATGACGGGACAGGGGATTGGAGAGACCCAGTACTTC
clone size: NA
J gene: TRBJ2-5
D gene: TRBD1
V gene: TRBV12-3/TRBV12-4

CDR3 protein: CASSPTSGRQFF
CDR3 DNA: TGTGCCAGCAGCCCGACTAGCGGCCGGCAGTTCTTC
clone size: few
J gene: TRBJ2-1
D gene: TRBD2
V gene: TRBV7-8

CDR3 protein: CASSEIWLRDRPYEQYF
CDR3 DNA: TGCGCCAGCAGTGAGATTTGGTTACGGGACAGACCCTACGAGCAGTACTTC
clone size: many
J gene: TRBJ2-7
D gene: TRBD1
V gene: TRBV10-1